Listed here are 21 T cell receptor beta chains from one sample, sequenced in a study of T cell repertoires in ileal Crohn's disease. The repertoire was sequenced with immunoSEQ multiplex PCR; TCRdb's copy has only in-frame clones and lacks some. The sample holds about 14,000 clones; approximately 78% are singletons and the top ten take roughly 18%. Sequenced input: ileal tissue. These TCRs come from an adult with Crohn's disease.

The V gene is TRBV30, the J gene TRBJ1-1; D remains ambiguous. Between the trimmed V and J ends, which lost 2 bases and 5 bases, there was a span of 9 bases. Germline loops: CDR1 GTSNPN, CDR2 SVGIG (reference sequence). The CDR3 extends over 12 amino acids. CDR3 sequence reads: CAWSPDLTEAFF. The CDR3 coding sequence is TGTGCCTGGAGTCCAGATCTGACTGAAGCTTTCTTT.

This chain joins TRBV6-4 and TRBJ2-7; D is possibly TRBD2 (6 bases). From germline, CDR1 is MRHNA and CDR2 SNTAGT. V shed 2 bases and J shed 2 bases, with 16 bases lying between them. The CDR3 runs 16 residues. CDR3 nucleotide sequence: TGTGCCAGCAGTGACCCCGATCACGGCGGGACCTACGAGCAGTACTTC. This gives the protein CASSDPDHGGTYEQYF.

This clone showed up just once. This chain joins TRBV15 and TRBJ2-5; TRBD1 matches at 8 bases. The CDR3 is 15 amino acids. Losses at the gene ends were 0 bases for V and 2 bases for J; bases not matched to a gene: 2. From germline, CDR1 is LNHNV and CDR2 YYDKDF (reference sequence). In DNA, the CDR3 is TGTGCCACCAGCAGAGATGGGACAGGACAAGAGACCCAGTACTTC. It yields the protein CATSRDGTGQETQYF.

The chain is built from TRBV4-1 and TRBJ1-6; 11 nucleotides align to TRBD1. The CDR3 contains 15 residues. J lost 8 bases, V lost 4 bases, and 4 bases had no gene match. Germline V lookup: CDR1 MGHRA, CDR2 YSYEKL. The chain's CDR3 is CASSRGQGADSPLHF. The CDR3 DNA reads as TGCGCCAGCAGCCGAGGACAGGGGGCCGATTCACCCCTCCACTTT.

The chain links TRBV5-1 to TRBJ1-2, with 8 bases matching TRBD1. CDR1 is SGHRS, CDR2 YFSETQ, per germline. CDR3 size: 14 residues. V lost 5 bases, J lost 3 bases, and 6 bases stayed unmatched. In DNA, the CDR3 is TGCGCCAGCAGGGCGGACAGGGCCCACTATGGCTACACCTTC. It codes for CASRADRAHYGYTF.

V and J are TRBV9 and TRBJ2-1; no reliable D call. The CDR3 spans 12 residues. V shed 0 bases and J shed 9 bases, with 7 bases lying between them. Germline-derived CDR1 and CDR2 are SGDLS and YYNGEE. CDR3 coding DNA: TGTGCCAGCAGCGTAGGAACGGGTGAGCAGTTCTTC. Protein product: CASSVGTGEQFF.

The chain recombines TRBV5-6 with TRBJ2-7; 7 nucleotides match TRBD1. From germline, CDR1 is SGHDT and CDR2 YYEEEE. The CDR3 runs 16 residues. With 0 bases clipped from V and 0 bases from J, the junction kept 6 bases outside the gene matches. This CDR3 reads CASSLEGRGSSYEQYF. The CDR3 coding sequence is TGTGCCAGCAGCTTGGAAGGCAGGGGGAGCTCCTACGAGCAGTACTTC.

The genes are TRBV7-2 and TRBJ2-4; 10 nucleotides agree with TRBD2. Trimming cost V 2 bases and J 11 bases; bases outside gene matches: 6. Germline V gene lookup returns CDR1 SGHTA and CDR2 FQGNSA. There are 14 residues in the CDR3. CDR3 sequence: CASSLWGTSEFQYF. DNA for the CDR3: TGTGCCAGCAGCTTATGGGGGACTAGCGAATTTCAGTACTTC.

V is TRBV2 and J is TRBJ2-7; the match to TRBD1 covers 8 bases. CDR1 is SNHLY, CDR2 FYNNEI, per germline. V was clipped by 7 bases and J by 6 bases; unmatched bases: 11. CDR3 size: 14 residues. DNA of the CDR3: TGTGCCAGCATCCCCGACAGGGGCCTTCTCGAGCAGTACTTC. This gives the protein CASIPDRGLLEQYF.

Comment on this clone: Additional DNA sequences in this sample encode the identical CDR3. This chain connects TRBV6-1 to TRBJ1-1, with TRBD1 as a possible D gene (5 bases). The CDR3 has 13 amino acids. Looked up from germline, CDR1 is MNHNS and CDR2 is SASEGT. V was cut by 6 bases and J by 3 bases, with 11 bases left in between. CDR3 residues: CASRADRDTEAFF. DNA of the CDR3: TGTGCCAGCAGAGCCGACAGAGACACTGAAGCTTTCTTT.

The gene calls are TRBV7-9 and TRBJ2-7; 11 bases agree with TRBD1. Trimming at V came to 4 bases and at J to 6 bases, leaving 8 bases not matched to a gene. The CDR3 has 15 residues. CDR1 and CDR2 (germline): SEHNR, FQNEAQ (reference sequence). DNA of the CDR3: TGTGCCAGCAGCTCCATGGGACAGGGGGTCAGCGAGCAGTACTTC. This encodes CASSSMGQGVSEQYF.

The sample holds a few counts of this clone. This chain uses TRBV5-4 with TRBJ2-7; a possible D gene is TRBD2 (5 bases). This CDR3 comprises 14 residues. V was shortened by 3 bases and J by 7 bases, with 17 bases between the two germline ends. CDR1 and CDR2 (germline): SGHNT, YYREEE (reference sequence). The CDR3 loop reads CASSYEGGSWEQYF. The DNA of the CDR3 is TGTGCCAGCAGCTACGAAGGCGGGTCCTGGGAGCAGTACTTC.

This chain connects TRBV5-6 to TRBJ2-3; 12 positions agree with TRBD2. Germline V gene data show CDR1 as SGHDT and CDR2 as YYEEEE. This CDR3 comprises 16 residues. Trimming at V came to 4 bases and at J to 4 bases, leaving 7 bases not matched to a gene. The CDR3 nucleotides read TGTGCCAGCAGCCTGCTAGCGGGAGGGCCCCCAGATACGCAGTATTTT. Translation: CASSLLAGGPPDTQYF.

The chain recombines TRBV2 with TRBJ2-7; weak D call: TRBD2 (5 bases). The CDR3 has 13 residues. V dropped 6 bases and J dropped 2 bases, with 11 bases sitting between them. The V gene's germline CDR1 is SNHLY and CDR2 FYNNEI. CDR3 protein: CASSVDGTYEQYF. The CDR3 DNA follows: TGTGCCAGCAGCGTGGACGGGACCTACGAGCAGTACTTC.

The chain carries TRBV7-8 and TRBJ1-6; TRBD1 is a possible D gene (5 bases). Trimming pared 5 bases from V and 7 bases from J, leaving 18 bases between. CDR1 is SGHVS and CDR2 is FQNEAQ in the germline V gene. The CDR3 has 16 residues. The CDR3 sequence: CASSRGRRGLNSPLHF. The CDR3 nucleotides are TGTGCCAGCAGCCGGGGCCGGCGGGGATTGAATTCACCCCTCCACTTT.

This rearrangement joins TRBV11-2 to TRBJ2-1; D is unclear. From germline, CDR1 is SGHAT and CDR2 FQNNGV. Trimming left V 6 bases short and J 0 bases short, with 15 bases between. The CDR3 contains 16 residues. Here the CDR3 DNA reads TGTGCCAGCAGTCCCCCGTCCGCGTTCTCCTACAATGAGCAGTTCTTC. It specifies CASSPPSAFSYNEQFF.

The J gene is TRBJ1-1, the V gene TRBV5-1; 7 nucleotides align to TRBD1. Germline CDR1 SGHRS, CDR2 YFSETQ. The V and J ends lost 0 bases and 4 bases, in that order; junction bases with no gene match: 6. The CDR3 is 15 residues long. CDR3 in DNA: TGCGCCAGCAGCTTGGAGGGCGGGACAGTCACTGAAGCTTTCTTT. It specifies CASSLEGGTVTEAFF.

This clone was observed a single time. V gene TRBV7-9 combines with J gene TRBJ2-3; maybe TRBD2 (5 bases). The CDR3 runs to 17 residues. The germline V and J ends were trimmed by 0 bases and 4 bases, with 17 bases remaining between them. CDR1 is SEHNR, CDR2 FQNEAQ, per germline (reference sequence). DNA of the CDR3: TGTGCCAGCAGCTTAGCGATGGGCATAGCGCCGTCAGATACGCAGTATTTT. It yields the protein CASSLAMGIAPSDTQYF. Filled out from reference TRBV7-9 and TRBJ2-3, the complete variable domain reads DTGVSQNPRHKITKRGQNVTFRCDPISEHNRLYWYRQTLGQGPEFLTYFQNEAQLEKSRLLSDRFSAERPKGSFSTLEIQRTEQGDSAMYLCASSLAMGIAPSDTQYFGPGTRLTVL.

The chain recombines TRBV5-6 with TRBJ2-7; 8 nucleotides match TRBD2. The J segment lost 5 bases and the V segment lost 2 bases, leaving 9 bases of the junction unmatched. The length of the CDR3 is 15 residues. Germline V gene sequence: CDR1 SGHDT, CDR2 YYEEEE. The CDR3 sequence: CASSFDGGAGDEQYF. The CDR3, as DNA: TGTGCCAGCAGCTTCGACGGGGGGGCCGGGGACGAGCAGTACTTC.

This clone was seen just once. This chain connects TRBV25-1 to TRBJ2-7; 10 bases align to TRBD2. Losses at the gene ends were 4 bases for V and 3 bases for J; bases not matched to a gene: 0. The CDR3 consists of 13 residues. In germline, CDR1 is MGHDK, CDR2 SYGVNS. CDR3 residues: CASSGLAGYEQYF. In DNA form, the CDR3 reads TGTGCCAGCAGTGGACTAGCGGGCTACGAGCAGTACTTC.

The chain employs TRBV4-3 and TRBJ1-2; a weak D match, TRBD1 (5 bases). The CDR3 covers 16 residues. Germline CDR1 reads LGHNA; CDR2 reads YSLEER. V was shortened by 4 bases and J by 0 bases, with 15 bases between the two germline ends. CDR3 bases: TGCGCCAGCAGCCGAGGGCCGGGGGGAGCTAACTATGGCTACACCTTC. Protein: CASSRGPGGANYGYTF.